The 22 T cell receptor beta chains reported below all come from one sample, sequenced in a study of graft-versus-host responses after intestinal transplantation. Data came from immunoSEQ multiplex PCR; TCRdb stores just in-frame clones and leaves some out. The sample has about 30,000 clones; about 85% are singletons. Sequences were derived from PBMCs, sampled about 460 days after intestinal transplantation. Receptors originate from a human patient who received an intestinal transplant, so some T cells may come from the graft donor.

V gene TRBV10-3 combines with J gene TRBJ1-1; a weak D match, TRBD1 (5 bases). The CDR3 is 15 amino acids. Trimming left V 7 bases short and J 2 bases short, with 17 bases between. Germline assignment: CDR1 ENHRY and CDR2 SYGVKD. The CDR3 region is CAITRPLQGNTEAFF. Here the CDR3 DNA reads TGTGCCATCACCCGTCCTCTGCAGGGTAACACTGAAGCTTTCTTT.

The J gene is TRBJ2-3, the V gene TRBV25-1; D is uncertain. Deletions cut 4 bases from V and 0 bases from J, with 11 bases between. This CDR3 region has 15 residues. CDR1 is MGHDK, CDR2 SYGVNS, per germline. The CDR3 sequence: CASSVDTISTDTQYF. The DNA for the CDR3 is TGTGCCAGCAGTGTGGATACTATCAGCACAGATACGCAGTATTTT.

V gene TRBV28 combines with J gene TRBJ2-7; D possibly corresponds to TRBD1 (6 bases). CDR1 and CDR2 (germline): MDHEN, SYDVKM. CDR3 size: 15 residues. V was pared by 5 bases and J by 2 bases, with 16 bases between. The CDR3 loop is CASSTPNRATYEQYF. CDR3 nucleotide sequence: TGTGCCAGCAGTACTCCGAACAGGGCAACCTACGAGCAGTACTTC.

This sequence joins TRBV27 and TRBJ1-5; possible D gene TRBD1, 6 bases. There are 13 residues in the CDR3. Germline V CDR1 and CDR2: MNHEY, SMNVEV (reference sequence). V was clipped by 4 bases and J by 5 bases, with 9 bases between them. CDR3 loop: CASSYYRDQPQHF. CDR3 bases: TGTGCCAGCAGTTATTACAGGGATCAGCCCCAGCATTTT.

The chain uses TRBV5-1 and TRBJ2-5; D is unclear. This CDR3 has 11 residues. V was shortened by 2 bases and J by 2 bases, with 1 base between the two germline ends. Germline V gene sequence: CDR1 SGHRS, CDR2 YFSETQ. The CDR3 sequence is CASSFQETQYF. DNA of the CDR3: TGCGCCAGCAGCTTTCAAGAGACCCAGTACTTC.

This sequence joins TRBV5-1 and TRBJ2-6; possible D gene TRBD2, 6 bases. CDR1 and CDR2 from the germline V gene are SGHRS and YFSETQ. This CDR3 contains 16 residues. V was clipped by 2 bases and J by 4 bases, with 13 bases between them. The CDR3 here is CASSFPAGLGANVLTF. In DNA form, the CDR3 reads TGCGCCAGCAGCTTCCCCGCTGGACTAGGGGCCAACGTCCTGACTTTC.

V usage is TRBV19 and J usage is TRBJ2-2, with a possible D match to TRBD1 (6 bases). The CDR3 is 16 residues long. V gave up 3 bases and J gave up 4 bases, with 15 bases separating them. The V gene's germline CDR1 is LNHDA and CDR2 SQIVND (reference sequence). The DNA of the CDR3 is TGTGCCAGTAGTATTCCAACAGGGTCGGGCACCGGGGAGCTGTTTTTT. Amino acids: CASSIPTGSGTGELFF.

The chain links TRBV7-3 to TRBJ2-5, with 9 positions matching TRBD1. The J call may be incorrect, as the DNA end agrees better with TRBJ2-7. This CDR3 has 16 residues. The germline V gene has CDR1 SGHTA and CDR2 FQGTGA. This chain's CDR3 is CASSFQTGTGRYEQYF. The CDR3 DNA reads TGTGCCAGCAGCTTCCAGACCGGGACAGGGCGGTACGAGCAGTACTTC.

This rearrangement joins TRBV30 to TRBJ1-5; 7 bases agree with TRBD1. The V gene end was trimmed by 5 bases and the J gene end by 9 bases; junction bases not matched to a gene: 13. Germline CDR1 is GTSNPN and CDR2 is SVGIG (reference sequence). The CDR3 sequence is 14 residues long. CDR3: CAWSTGARLGPQHF. The CDR3 nucleotides are TGTGCCTGGTCTACAGGGGCACGCTTGGGGCCCCAGCATTTT.

The V and J genes are TRBV6-6 and TRBJ2-7, with D perhaps matching TRBD1 or TRBD2 (6 bases each). The CDR3 is 15 residues long. V lost 0 bases, J lost 2 bases, and 11 bases lay in between. The germline CDR1 and CDR2 sequences are MNHNY and SVGAGI (reference sequence). The CDR3 nucleotides read TGTGCCAGCAGTTACTCGGTCCGGGGGCCCTACGAGCAGTACTTC. Amino acids: CASSYSVRGPYEQYF.

This chain links TRBV7-2 with TRBJ2-3; D gene uncertain. CDR1 is SGHTA, CDR2 FQGNSA, per germline. Deletions cut 4 bases from V and 6 bases from J, with 11 bases between. This CDR3 is 13 amino acids long. For the CDR3, the DNA is TGTGCCAGCAGCTCCCGGTCTAGGGATACGCAGTATTTT. Its translation is CASSSRSRDTQYF.

This clone was seen more than once but under ten times. The chain is built from TRBV2 and TRBJ1-3; D remains unclear. The V gene lost 11 bases and the J gene lost 3 bases, with 5 bases spanning the gap. Germline CDR1 and CDR2: SNHLY and FYNNEI. The CDR3 has 10 residues. The CDR3 DNA sequence: TGTGCCTACGGTGGAAACACCATATATTTT. Its protein is CAYGGNTIYF.

The chain uses TRBV9 and TRBJ1-2; D is unresolved. Germline V CDR1 and CDR2: SGDLS, YYNGEE. V shed 0 bases and J shed 1 base, with 4 bases lying between them. The CDR3 extends over 13 amino acids. This CDR3 is CASSVGLNYGYTF. Written as DNA, the CDR3 is TGTGCCAGCAGCGTAGGCCTTAACTATGGCTACACCTTC.

V and J are TRBV11-1 and TRBJ2-2; 9 nucleotides match TRBD1. The length of the CDR3 is 15 residues. Germline V gene lookup returns CDR1 SGHAT and CDR2 FQDESV (reference sequence). J was trimmed by 3 bases and V by 5 bases; bases with no gene match: 4. The CDR3 DNA follows: TGTGCCAGCAGCGGACAGGGGTCCTACACCGGGGAGCTGTTTTTT. Its protein is CASSGQGSYTGELFF.

The chain employs TRBV4-1 and TRBJ1-5; D call uncertain. V was pared by 1 base and J by 1 base, with 5 bases between. The CDR3 extends over 14 amino acids. Germline V lookup: CDR1 MGHRA, CDR2 YSYEKL. CDR3 sequence reads: CASSQAGSNQPQHF. The CDR3 coding sequence is TGCGCCAGCAGCCAAGCGGGGAGCAATCAGCCCCAGCATTTT.

The chain carries TRBV29-1 and TRBJ2-7; D remains ambiguous. Germline assignment: CDR1 SQVTM and CDR2 ANQGSEA. CDR3 length: 12 amino acids. Trimming removed 0 bases from V and 3 bases from J, with 6 bases in between. The CDR3: CSVEEDDYEQYF. In DNA form, the CDR3 reads TGCAGCGTTGAAGAAGACGACTACGAGCAGTACTTC.

Turning to this clone: Other DNA sequences in the same sample also yield this CDR3. The DNA for the CDR3 is TGTGCCAGCAGCTTAGCGAGGGGGGGGCCTCGGGGTCACACCGGGGAGCTGTTTTTT. This translates into CASSLARGGPRGHTGELFF. V is TRBV7-8 and J is TRBJ2-2; possibly TRBD2 for D (7 bases). The CDR3 runs 19 residues. Germline V CDR1 and CDR2: SGHVS, FQNEAQ. V shed 0 bases and J shed 3 bases, with 20 bases lying between them.

This clone was observed a single time. The chain couples TRBV27 to TRBJ2-2; TRBD1 agrees at 11 bases. Trimming took 5 bases from V and 6 from J; bases not matched to a gene: 8. Germline CDR1 is MNHEY and CDR2 is SMNVEV (reference sequence). CDR3 size: 16 residues. The CDR3 sequence: CASSLQWGQGAGELFF. In nucleotides, the CDR3 is TGTGCCAGCAGTCTCCAGTGGGGACAGGGGGCCGGGGAGCTGTTTTTT.

This clone was counted only a few times. The V call is TRBV6-6, the J call TRBJ1-3; unclear D gene. Germline CDR1 MNHNY, CDR2 SVGAGI (reference sequence). This CDR3 contains 12 residues. The CDR3 spells CGQPHSGNTIYF. The CDR3 DNA reads as TGTGGCCAGCCGCACAGCGGAAACACCATATATTTT.

The rearrangement joins TRBV5-1 to TRBJ2-1, with a tentative D call TRBD2 (6 bases). The germline V gene encodes CDR1 SGHRS and CDR2 YFSETQ. The CDR3 runs to 16 residues. Trimming pared 0 bases from V and 0 bases from J, leaving 10 bases between. CDR3 sequence (DNA): TGCGCCAGCAGCTTGGGGGCGCGGGACTCCTACAATGAGCAGTTCTTC. Its protein product is CASSLGARDSYNEQFF.

This clone was observed a handful of times. V usage is TRBV11-2 and J usage is TRBJ2-1; the match to TRBD2 covers 7 bases. This CDR3 comprises 15 residues. The V gene's germline CDR1 is SGHAT and CDR2 FQNNGV. V lost 6 bases and J lost 3; bases outside the gene matches: 8. The CDR3 nucleotides are TGTGCCAGCAGAACTTCCGCTAGCGGCTACAATGAGCAGTTCTTC. It encodes CASRTSASGYNEQFF.

The chain combines TRBV5-1 with TRBJ1-1, with D uncertain. CDR1 and CDR2 (germline): SGHRS, YFSETQ. Trimming cost V 1 base and J 2 bases, with 12 bases left between them. The CDR3 totals 15 residues. The CDR3 DNA follows: TGCGCCAGCAGCTTGTTTAGTCCCGGAAACACTGAAGCTTTCTTT. Protein sequence: CASSLFSPGNTEAFF. The full variable domain, rest sourced from reference TRBV5-1 and TRBJ1-1, is KAGVTQTPRYLIKTRGQQVTLSCSPISGHRSVSWYQQTPGQGLQFLFEYFSETQRNKGNFPGRFSGRQFSNSRSEMNVSTLELGDSALYLCASSLFSPGNTEAFFGQGTRLTVV.